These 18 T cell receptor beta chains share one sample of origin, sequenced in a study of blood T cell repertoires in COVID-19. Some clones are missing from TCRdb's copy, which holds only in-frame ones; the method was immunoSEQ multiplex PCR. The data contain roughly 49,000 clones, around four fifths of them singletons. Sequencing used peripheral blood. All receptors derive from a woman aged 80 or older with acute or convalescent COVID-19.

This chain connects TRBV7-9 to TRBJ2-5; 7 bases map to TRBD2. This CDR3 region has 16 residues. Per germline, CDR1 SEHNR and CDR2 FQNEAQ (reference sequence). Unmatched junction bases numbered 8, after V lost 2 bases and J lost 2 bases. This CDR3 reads CASSLKAGKGQETQYF. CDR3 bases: TGTGCCAGCAGCTTAAAAGCGGGGAAGGGGCAAGAGACCCAGTACTTC.

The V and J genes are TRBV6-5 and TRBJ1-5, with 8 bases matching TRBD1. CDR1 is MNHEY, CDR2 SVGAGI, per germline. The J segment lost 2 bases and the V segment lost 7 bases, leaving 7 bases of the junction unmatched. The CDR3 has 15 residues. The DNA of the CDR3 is TGTGCCAGCATCGAAGACAGGGGCGGCAATCAGCCCCAGCATTTT. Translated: CASIEDRGGNQPQHF.

The CDR3 DNA is TGTGCCAGCAGGCCACCGCAGGGCCATGGCTACACCTTC. Residues: CASRPPQGHGYTF. The chain employs TRBV6-5 and TRBJ1-2; D may be TRBD1 (5 bases). This CDR3 has 13 residues. Deletions cut 6 bases from V and 6 bases from J, with 14 bases between. Germline-derived CDR1 and CDR2 are MNHEY and SVGAGI.

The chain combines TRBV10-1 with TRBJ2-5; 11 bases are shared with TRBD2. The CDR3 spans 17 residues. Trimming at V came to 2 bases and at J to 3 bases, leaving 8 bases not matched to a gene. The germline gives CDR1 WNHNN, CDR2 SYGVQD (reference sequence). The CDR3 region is CASSETASGGFEETQYF. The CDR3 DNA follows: TGCGCCAGCAGTGAGACGGCTAGCGGGGGGTTCGAAGAGACCCAGTACTTC.

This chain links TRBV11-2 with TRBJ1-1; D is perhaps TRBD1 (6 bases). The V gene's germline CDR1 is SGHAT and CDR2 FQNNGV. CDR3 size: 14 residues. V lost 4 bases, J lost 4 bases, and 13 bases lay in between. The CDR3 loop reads CASSSTMTGTEAFF. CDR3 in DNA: TGTGCCAGCAGCTCGACCATGACAGGCACTGAAGCTTTCTTT.

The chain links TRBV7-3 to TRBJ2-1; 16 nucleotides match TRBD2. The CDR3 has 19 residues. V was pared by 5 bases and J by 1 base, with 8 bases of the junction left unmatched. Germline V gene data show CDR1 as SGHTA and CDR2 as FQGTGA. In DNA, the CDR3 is TGTGCCAGCAGCCCCGGGACTAGCGGGGGGGCTCGGTCCTACAATGAGCAGTTCTTC. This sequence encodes CASSPGTSGGARSYNEQFF.

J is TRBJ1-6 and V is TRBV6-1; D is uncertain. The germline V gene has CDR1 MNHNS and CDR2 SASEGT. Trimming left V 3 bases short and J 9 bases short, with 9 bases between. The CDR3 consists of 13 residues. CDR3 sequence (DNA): TGTGCCAGCAGTGACCGGGATTTTTCACCCCTCCACTTT. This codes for CASSDRDFSPLHF.

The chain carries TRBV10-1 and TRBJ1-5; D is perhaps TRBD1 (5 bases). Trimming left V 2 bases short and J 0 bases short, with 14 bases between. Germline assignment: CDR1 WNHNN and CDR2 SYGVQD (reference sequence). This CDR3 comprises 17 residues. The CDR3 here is CASSEDRIGVSNQPQHF. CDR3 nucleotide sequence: TGCGCCAGCAGTGAGGACAGAATAGGGGTTAGCAATCAGCCCCAGCATTTT.

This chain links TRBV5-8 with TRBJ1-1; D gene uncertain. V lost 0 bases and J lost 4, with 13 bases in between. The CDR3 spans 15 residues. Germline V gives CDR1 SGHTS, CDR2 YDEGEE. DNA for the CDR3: TGTGCCAGCAGCTTGGTCGGGGTCTTAGGCACTGAAGCTTTCTTT. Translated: CASSLVGVLGTEAFF.

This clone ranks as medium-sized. The chain's CDR3 is CASSVAPGGMNTEAFF. CDR3 DNA sequence: TGTGCCAGCAGCGTAGCCCCCGGGGGGATGAACACTGAAGCTTTCTTT. This chain connects TRBV9 to TRBJ1-1; a weak D match, TRBD1 (5 bases). The V gene's germline CDR1 is SGDLS and CDR2 YYNGEE. This CDR3 spans 16 amino acids. With 0 bases removed from V and 0 bases from J, the gap between germline ends came to 12 bases.

The CDR3 DNA follows: TGTGCCAGCAGAACAGGGTCGGACTATGGCTACACCTTC. This gives the protein CASRTGSDYGYTF. V gene TRBV12-3 or TRBV12-4 combines with J gene TRBJ1-2, with D perhaps matching TRBD1 (6 bases). V was pared by 6 bases and J by 3 bases, with 11 bases between. The CDR3 totals 13 residues.

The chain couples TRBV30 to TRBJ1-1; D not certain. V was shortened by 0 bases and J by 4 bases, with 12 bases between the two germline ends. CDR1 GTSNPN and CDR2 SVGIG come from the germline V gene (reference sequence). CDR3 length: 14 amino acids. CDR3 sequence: CAWSVRGIVTEAFF. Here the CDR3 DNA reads TGTGCCTGGAGTGTAAGAGGGATAGTCACTGAAGCTTTCTTT.

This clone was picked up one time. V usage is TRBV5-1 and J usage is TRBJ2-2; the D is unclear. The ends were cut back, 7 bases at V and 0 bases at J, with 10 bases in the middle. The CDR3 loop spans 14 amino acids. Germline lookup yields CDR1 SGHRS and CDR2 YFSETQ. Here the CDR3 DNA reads TGCGCCAGCCGTCTATCCTCGAACACCGGGGAGCTGTTTTTT. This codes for CASRLSSNTGELFF.

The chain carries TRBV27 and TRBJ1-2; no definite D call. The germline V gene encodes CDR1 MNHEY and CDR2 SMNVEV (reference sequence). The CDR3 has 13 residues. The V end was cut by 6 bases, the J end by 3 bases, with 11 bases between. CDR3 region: CASRESNHYGYTF. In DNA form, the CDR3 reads TGTGCCAGCAGAGAAAGCAACCACTATGGCTACACCTTC.

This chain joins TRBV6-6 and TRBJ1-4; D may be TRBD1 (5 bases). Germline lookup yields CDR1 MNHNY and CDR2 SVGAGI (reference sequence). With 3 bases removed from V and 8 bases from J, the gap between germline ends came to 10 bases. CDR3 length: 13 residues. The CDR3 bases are TGTGCCAGCAGTTATGGAGGGACCGAAAAACTGTTTTTT. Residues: CASSYGGTEKLFF.

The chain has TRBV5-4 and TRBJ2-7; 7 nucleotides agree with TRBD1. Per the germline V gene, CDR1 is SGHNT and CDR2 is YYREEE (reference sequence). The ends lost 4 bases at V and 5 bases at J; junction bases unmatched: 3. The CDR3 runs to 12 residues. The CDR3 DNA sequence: TGTGCCAGCAGCCGCACAGGGGACGAGCAGTACTTC. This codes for CASSRTGDEQYF.

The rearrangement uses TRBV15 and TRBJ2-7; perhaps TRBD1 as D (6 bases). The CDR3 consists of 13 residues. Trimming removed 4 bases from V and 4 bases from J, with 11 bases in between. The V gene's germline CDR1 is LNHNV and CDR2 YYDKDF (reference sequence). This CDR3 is CATSNARGYEQYF. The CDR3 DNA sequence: TGTGCCACCAGCAATGCCAGGGGATACGAGCAGTACTTC.

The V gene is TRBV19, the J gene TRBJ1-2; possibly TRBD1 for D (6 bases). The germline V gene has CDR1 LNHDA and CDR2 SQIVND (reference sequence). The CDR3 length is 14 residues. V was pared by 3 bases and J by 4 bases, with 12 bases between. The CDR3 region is CASSMGGAAYGYTF. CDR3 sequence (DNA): TGTGCCAGTAGTATGGGGGGGGCGGCCTATGGCTACACCTTC.